This TCR beta chain appears in the sequencing data of a study of blood T cell repertoires in COVID-19. At the level of the study: Acute and convalescent COVID-19 specimens originated in the United States, Italy and Spain. The analysed material was cDNA or gDNA that came from T cells, B-cell-depleted T cells, or PBMCs.

Data came from immunoSEQ multiplex PCR; TCRdb stores just in-frame clones and leaves some out. The top ten clones hold less than 2% of a sample with roughly 200,000 clones, about 80% of them seen once. The germline gives CDR1 LNHDA, CDR2 SQIVND (reference sequence). This CDR3 spans 16 amino acids. V lost 2 bases, J lost 5 bases, and 8 bases stayed unmatched. The V call is TRBV19, the J call TRBJ2-5, with 10 positions matching TRBD2. Sequencing input: peripheral blood. The receptor's source is a human donor in a cohort sampled during active COVID-19. The CDR3 region is CASSISLAGRSETQYF. The CDR3 coding sequence is TGTGCCAGTAGTATATCACTAGCGGGAAGGTCGGAGACCCAGTACTTC.